The TCR beta chain described here comes from a study of T cell responses to AZD1222 COVID-19 vaccine. Some clones are missing from TCRdb's copy, which holds only in-frame ones; the method was immunoSEQ multiplex PCR. The sample lists 90,000 to 110,000 clones; approximately 88% were seen once. V was cut by 1 base and J by 3 bases, with 9 bases left in between. Per the germline V gene, CDR1 is MGHRA and CDR2 is YSYEKL. This CDR3 contains 14 residues. The sequencing here drew on peripheral blood, taken on day 0 of AZD1222 vaccination. This receptor was obtained from an adult in good health. This chain connects TRBV4-1 to TRBJ1-1; D is unresolved. CDR3 bases: TGCGCCAGCAGCCAAGGTTTCCGAGACACTGAAGCTTTCTTT. Encoded protein: CASSQGFRDTEAFF.